These 7 T cell receptor beta chains were all obtained from the same sample, sequenced in a study of CD8+ T cells in alopecia areata. Once RNA had been extracted, it was reverse transcribed into cDNA to act as the sequencing template. The protocol was immunoSEQ multiplex PCR, while the TCRdb copy is restricted to in-frame clones and leaves out a portion. The sample has approximately 130,000 clones, 61% seen once. Noted treatment: oral pan-JAK inhibitor, 5-10 mg twice daily. Sequenced here: CD4+ T cells sorted from blood, sampled at week 4, from a patient treated with tofacitinib. These receptors were collected from a human donor with alopecia areata.

As regards this clone: Other DNA sequences from this sample encode an identical CDR3 as well. V usage is TRBV30 and J usage is TRBJ2-7; D may be TRBD2 (6 bases). Trimming removed 1 base at V and 3 bases at J, with 10 bases between. This CDR3 region has 13 residues. Germline V gives CDR1 GTSNPN, CDR2 SVGIG (reference sequence). The CDR3 is CAWSGQGLYEQYF. CDR3 bases: TGTGCCTGGAGTGGCCAGGGACTCTACGAGCAGTACTTC.

This clone was counted between two and nine times. This sequence joins TRBV29-1 and TRBJ1-2; D is uncertain. Germline-derived CDR1 and CDR2 are SQVTM and ANQGSEA. This CDR3 region has 14 residues. Trimming took 1 base from V and 5 from J, leaving 14 bases between them. The CDR3 protein is CSVEVSAADYGYTF. As DNA, the CDR3 is TGCAGCGTTGAAGTCTCCGCAGCGGATTATGGCTACACCTTC.

The chain uses TRBV7-2 and TRBJ2-5; D possibly corresponds to TRBD2 (6 bases). This CDR3 contains 15 residues. V was trimmed by 1 base and J by 1 base, leaving 10 bases between them. CDR1 and CDR2 (germline): SGHTA, FQGNSA. The CDR3, as DNA: TGTGCCAGCAGCTTAGTGGGAGGACCCCAAGAGACCCAGTACTTC. Protein sequence: CASSLVGGPQETQYF.

The chain joins TRBV27 to TRBJ2-7, with 9 bases aligning to TRBD1. The ends lost 7 bases at V and 1 base at J; junction bases unmatched: 17. Germline CDR1 and CDR2: MNHEY and SMNVEV (reference sequence). This CDR3 comprises 18 residues. The CDR3 DNA reads TGTGCCAGCAAGCACTTAAGGGCGGGGGACAGGGCTTCCTACGAGCAGTACTTC. Amino acid sequence: CASKHLRAGDRASYEQYF.

The chain is built from TRBV6-5 and TRBJ2-3; no clear D. V was trimmed by 5 bases and J by 2 bases, leaving 11 bases between them. CDR3 length: 14 amino acids. The germline gives CDR1 MNHEY, CDR2 SVGAGI. Here the CDR3 DNA reads TGTGCCAGCAGTCCCTCGGCCACCACAGATACGCAGTATTTT. As protein: CASSPSATTDTQYF.

The J gene is TRBJ1-1, the V gene TRBV29-1; 7 bases line up with TRBD1. The length of the CDR3 is 13 residues. Germline V gene sequence: CDR1 SQVTM, CDR2 ANQGSEA. The CDR3 loop is CRAFDRVNTEAFF. CDR3 DNA: TGCAGAGCTTTCGACAGGGTTAACACTGAAGCTTTCTTT. The full variable domain, in which reference TRBV29-1 and TRBJ1-1 provide the parts outside the CDR3, is SAVISQKPSRDICQRGTSLTIQCQVDSQVTMMFWYRQQPGQSLTLIATANQGSEATYESGFVIDKFPISRPNLTFSTLTVSNMSPEDSSIYLCRAFDRVNTEAFFGQGTRLTVV.

This clone has more than one count but fewer than ten. This sequence joins TRBV6-6 and TRBJ2-5, with 7 bases that match TRBD1. Germline loops: CDR1 MNHNY, CDR2 SVGAGI (reference sequence). Unmatched junction bases numbered 8, after V lost 5 bases and J lost 5 bases. The CDR3 has 14 amino acids. CDR3 residues: CASSPPGQRETQYF. In DNA form, the CDR3 reads TGTGCCAGCAGTCCTCCGGGACAGAGGGAGACCCAGTACTTC.